This T cell receptor beta chain is from a study of CD8 T cells in ankylosing spondylitis. The CDR3 runs 15 residues. CDR1 and CDR2 (germline): SGHRS, YFSETQ. V was clipped by 4 bases and J by 0 bases, with 11 bases between them. This clonotype was counted between two and nine times. Its antigen is not known. TCRdb reprocessed the 5' RACE reads with MiXCR, giving one entry per CDR3 protein. The data hold roughly 670,000 distinct CDR3 sequences, with 15% to 20% observed a single time. Study-wide results and caveats: Relatively scarce in peripheral blood, disease-linked clones were CD8+. Some of the motif variants had earlier been found in reactive arthritis patients' fluid and blood. It was reported that disease-linked clones were significantly enriched in matched ankylosing spondylitis synovial fluid. Apparently characteristic of ankylosing spondylitis blood was a TCR beta motif (roughly eight highly homologous variants).

The chain combines TRBV5-1 with TRBJ2-1, with no clear D. The sample consisted of blood, either unsorted or a sorted T cell fraction (not recorded which). The clonotype was recovered from a male donor with ankylosing spondylitis. The CDR3 nucleotides are TGCGCCAGCAGCGCCGACGGAATCTCCTACAATGAGCAGTTCTTC. This translates into CASSADGISYNEQFF.